This T cell receptor beta chain originates from a study of CD8 T cells in ankylosing spondylitis. Broader study findings: Made up of several highly homologous variants, a TCR beta motif appeared characteristic of ankylosing spondylitis blood. Reactive arthritis synovial fluid and blood were previously reported to contain some motif variants.

In this sample, this clonotype turned up a few times. Its antigen is not known. V was pared by 6 bases and J by 5 bases, with 9 bases of the junction left unmatched. The CDR3 length is 15 residues. TCRdb fed the 5' RACE reads into MiXCR, producing one record per CDR3 protein. The table has under 450,000 distinct CDR3 sequences, approximately 22% seen once. Sample: blood, either unsorted or a sorted T cell fraction (not recorded which). V is TRBV12-3 or TRBV12-4 and J is TRBJ2-3; 9 nucleotides line up with TRBD1. This TCR was sampled from a male donor with ankylosing spondylitis or in good health (not recorded which). The CDR3 nucleotides are TGTGCCAGCAGCTCCTGGGACAGGGTTGAAGATACGCAGTATTTT. Encoded protein: CASSSWDRVEDTQYF.